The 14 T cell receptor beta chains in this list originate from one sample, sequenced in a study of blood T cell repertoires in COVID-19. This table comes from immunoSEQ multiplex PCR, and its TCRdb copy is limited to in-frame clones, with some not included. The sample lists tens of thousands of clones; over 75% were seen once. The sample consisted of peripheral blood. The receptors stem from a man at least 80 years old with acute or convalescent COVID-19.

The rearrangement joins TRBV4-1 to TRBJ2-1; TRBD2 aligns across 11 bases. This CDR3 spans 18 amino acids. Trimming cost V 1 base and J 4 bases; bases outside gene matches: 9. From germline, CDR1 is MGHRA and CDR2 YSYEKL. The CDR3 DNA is TGCGCCAGCAGCCAAGCCGGTGCCGGGACTAGCGGTTACAATGAGCAGTTCTTC. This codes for CASSQAGAGTSGYNEQFF.

The CDR3 loop is CASSFDGTGALNIQYF. For the CDR3, the DNA is TGTGCCAGCAGCTTCGATGGGACAGGGGCTTTAAACATTCAGTACTTC. The V call is TRBV5-8, the J call TRBJ2-4; 10 nucleotides agree with TRBD1. The CDR3 is 16 amino acids. CDR1 is SGHTS, CDR2 YDEGEE, per germline. With 2 bases clipped from V and 6 bases from J, the junction kept 8 bases outside the gene matches.

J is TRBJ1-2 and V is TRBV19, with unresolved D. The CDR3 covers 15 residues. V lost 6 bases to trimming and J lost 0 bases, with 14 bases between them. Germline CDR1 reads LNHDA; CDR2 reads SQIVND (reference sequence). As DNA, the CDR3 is TGTGCCAGTAGCCTTGTCTCAGGCGCTAACTATGGCTACACCTTC. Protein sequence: CASSLVSGANYGYTF.

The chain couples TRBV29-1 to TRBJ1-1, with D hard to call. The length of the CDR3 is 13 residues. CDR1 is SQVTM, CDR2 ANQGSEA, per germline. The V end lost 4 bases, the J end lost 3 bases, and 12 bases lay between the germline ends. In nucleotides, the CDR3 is TGCAGCGTTGTCGTCCAGCGGGACACTGAAGCTTTCTTT. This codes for CSVVVQRDTEAFF.

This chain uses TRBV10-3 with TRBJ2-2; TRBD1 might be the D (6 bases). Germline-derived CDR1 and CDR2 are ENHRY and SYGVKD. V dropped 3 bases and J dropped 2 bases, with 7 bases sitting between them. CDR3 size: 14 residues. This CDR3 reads CAISEQGNTGELFF. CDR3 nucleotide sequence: TGTGCCATCAGTGAACAGGGCAACACCGGGGAGCTGTTTTTT.

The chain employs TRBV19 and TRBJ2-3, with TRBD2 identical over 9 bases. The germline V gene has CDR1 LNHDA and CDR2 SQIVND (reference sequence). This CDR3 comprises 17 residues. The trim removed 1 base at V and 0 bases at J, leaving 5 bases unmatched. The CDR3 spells CASSIGRLAGSTDTQYF. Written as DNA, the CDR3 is TGTGCCAGTAGTATAGGGCGGCTAGCGGGGAGCACAGATACGCAGTATTTT.

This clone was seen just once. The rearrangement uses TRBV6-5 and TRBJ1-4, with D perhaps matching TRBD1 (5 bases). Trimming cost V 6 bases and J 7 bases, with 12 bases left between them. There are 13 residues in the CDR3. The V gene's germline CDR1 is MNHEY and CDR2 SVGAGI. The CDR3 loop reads CASRTVASEKLFF. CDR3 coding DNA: TGTGCCAGCAGGACAGTTGCTAGTGAAAAACTGTTTTTT.

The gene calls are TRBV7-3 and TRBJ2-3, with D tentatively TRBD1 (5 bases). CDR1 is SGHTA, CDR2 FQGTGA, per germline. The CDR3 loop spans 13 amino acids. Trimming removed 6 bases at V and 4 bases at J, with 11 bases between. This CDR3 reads CASSVGQADTQYF. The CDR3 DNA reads TGTGCCAGCAGTGTGGGGCAGGCAGATACGCAGTATTTT.

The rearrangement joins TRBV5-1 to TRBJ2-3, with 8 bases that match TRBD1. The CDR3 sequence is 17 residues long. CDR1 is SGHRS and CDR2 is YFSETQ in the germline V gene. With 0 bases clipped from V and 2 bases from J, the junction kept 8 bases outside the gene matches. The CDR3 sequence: CASSLDGTGPVTDTQYF. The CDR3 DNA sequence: TGCGCCAGCAGCTTGGATGGGACAGGCCCGGTCACAGATACGCAGTATTTT.

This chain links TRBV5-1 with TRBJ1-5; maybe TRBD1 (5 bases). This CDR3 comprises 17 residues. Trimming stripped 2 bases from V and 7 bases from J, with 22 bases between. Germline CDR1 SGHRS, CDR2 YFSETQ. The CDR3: CASSFSPIGGAEQPQHF. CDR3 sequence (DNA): TGCGCCAGCAGCTTTAGCCCAATCGGAGGGGCAGAGCAGCCCCAGCATTTT.

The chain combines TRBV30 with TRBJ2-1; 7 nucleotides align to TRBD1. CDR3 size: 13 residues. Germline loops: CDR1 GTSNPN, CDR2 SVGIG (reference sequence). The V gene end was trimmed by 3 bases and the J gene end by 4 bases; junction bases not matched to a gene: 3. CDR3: CAWSWGQYNEQFF. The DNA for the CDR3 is TGTGCCTGGAGCTGGGGACAGTACAATGAGCAGTTCTTC.

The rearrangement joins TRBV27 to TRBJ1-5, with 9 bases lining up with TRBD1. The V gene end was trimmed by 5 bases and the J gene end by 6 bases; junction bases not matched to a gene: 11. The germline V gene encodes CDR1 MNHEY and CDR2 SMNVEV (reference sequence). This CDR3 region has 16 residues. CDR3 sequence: CASSEGTGGAAQPQHF. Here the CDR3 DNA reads TGTGCCAGCAGTGAAGGTACAGGGGGCGCGGCTCAGCCCCAGCATTTT.

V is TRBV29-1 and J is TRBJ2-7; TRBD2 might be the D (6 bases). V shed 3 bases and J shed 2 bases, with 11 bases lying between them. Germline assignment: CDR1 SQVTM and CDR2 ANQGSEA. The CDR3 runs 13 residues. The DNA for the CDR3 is TGCAGCGTTGATGGCGGGGCCACCTACGAGCAGTACTTC. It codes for CSVDGGATYEQYF.

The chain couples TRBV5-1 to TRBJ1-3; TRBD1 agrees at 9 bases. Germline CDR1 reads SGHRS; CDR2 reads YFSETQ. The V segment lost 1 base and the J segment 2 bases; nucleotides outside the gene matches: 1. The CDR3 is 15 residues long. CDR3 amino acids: CASSLRTGAGNTIYF. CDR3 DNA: TGCGCCAGCAGCTTGAGGACAGGGGCTGGAAACACCATATATTTT.